This record looks at one T cell receptor beta chain sequence and its context. Its antigen has not been determined. Nothing much larger sits one base from this clone, and base qualities are not available. TCR libraries were built from roughly 400 ng RNA with the Immunoverse kit, using molecular barcoded adaptors covering alpha/delta and beta/gamma chains. The same RNA used for transcriptome sequencing was used for TCR library preparation. Sequencing of TCR libraries was carried out on an Illumina HiSeq 4000 with 2 x 150 cycles. The original pipeline was this. TCR reads were aligned to human V, D, J and C references and assembled into CDR3 clonotypes with MiXCR, including quality filtering and error correction. Clonotype counts and gene usage diversity were analyzed with the tcR package in R. Raw mapping reads were checked after the RNA-seq reads had been mapped by STAR aligner version 2.5.3a onto the human GRCh37 genome. To test how sequencing depth affected the clonotypes detected, IR-seq fastq files were randomly downsampled with Seqtk 1.3. The raw public data were reprocessed by TCRdb itself: fastp quality trimming at Q25, MiXCR clonotype calling, in-frame beta chains only. CDR3 protein duplicates are merged, each entry listing the most common genes and DNA. None of the V and J calls come from the authors' own analysis; TCRdb made them. This sample comprises about 40,000 distinct CDR3 sequences, about 12% of them detected only once. The ten largest clonotypes hold about 35% of the sample.

Every patient had bone marrow sampled at the time of active disease. Isolation of bone marrow mononuclear cells was performed by Ficoll-Hypaque density gradient centrifugation. Myeloma plasma cells were removed and CD138-negative cells were collected by negative selection after labeling with CD138 magnetic microbeads on a MACS separator. Purity of the isolated cells was checked by flow cytometry on an Attune NxT using CD138 antibodies. TRIzol reagent was used to extract total RNA, which was then quantified with a NanoDrop spectrophotometer. For each patient, paired RNA-seq and IR-seq were run on the CD138-negative bone marrow sample from that patient. This sample stems from a study of read filtering for tumor transcriptome and immune sequencing (dated by TCRdb to between 2020 and 2021). About the investigation overall: Of the patients in the cohort, under 20 were male and roughly 15 were female, and their mean age was about 68 years, with a range of roughly 40 to 80. By revised international staging, 8 patients were R-ISS I, about 16 were R-ISS II and 6 or 7 were R-ISS III. After DNase treatment, whole-transcriptome libraries were prepared with the TruSeq RNA Access Library Prep Kit. TCR-region mapped reads per sample ranged from about 4.05 to 11 million with IR-seq versus only about 85 to 1,300 with RNA-seq. Using the same bone marrow samples, the study ran both targeted immune repertoire sequencing and bulk whole-transcriptome sequencing and then compared the TCR repertoires from each method. A main aim was a read-filtering strategy for immune repertoire data, specifically whether clonotypes supported by a single read should be removed. On the study overall, not on this receptor specifically: Single-read clonotypes made up about 81.9% of clonotypes but roughly 3.2% of total reads in IR-seq, and 70% to 75% of clonotypes and 44.6% of reads in RNA-seq. Compared with RNA-seq, IR-seq captured clonotypes at much greater depth and more reliably, and a smaller IR-seq throughput was enough to identify most of the shared clonotypes. Rather than purified T cells, the sorted CD138-negative fraction was a mixed bone marrow immune population. Removing single-read clonotypes increased the correlation between IR-seq and RNA-seq shared clonotype proportions.

CDR1 and CDR2, per the germline V gene (reference sequence), are SGHAT and FQDESV. V loses 5 bases of germline sequence and J loses 1 base, and the interval between the two ends is 15 bases. The CDR3 spans 16 residues, from the cysteine through the phenylalanine. The kept DNA is CDR3 alone, 48 bases in frame from the first base. The sample comprised a population of CD138-negative cells sorted from bone marrow. The cell subset or site label on this specimen signifies: bone marrow mononuclear cells depleted of CD138+ plasma/myeloma cells by negative magnetic selection. The V and J genes are TRBV11-1 and TRBJ2-1, and the D gene may be TRBD2, 5 bases matching. The receptor was derived from a donor over 35 with multiple myeloma. The encoded CDR3 is CASSQARVMSYNEQFF. DNA sequence: TGTGCCAGCAGCCAAGCGCGGGTCATGTCCTACAATGAGCAGTTCTTC.